The clone carrying this TCR beta chain was observed a handful of times. Its antigen is currently unknown. V lost 6 bases and J 0 bases, leaving 12 bases between the germline ends. Germline CDR1 is MDHEN and CDR2 is SYDVKM. The CDR3 is made up of 14 amino acids. These data come from a study of T-cell memory formation after mild COVID-19. TCRdb reanalysed the 5' RACE reads using MiXCR and keeps one entry per CDR3 protein. There are 80,000 to 90,000 distinct CDR3 sequences in the sample; around a quarter occur only once, and under 45% lies in the top ten. Points from the study as a whole: Several responding clones turned up in pre-infection memory, indicating that cross-reactive memory may have taken part. Contracting clones from day 15 to 85 showed balanced CD4/CD8; later expanders favored CD4+. Mostly located in CM and EM were contracting CD4+ clones, with contracting CD8+ clones located in EMRA.

The chain links TRBV28 to TRBJ2-7; D is possibly TRBD1 (5 bases). This receptor was obtained from a young man who had mild COVID-19 (a few samples of this study predate the infection). Cell type and time point are not known. The sample taken for sequencing was PBMCs or a T cell subset sorted from them (not recorded which). The CDR3: CASRDTLSSYEQYF. The CDR3 nucleotides are TGTGCCAGCAGGGACACCCTGAGCTCCTACGAGCAGTACTTC.